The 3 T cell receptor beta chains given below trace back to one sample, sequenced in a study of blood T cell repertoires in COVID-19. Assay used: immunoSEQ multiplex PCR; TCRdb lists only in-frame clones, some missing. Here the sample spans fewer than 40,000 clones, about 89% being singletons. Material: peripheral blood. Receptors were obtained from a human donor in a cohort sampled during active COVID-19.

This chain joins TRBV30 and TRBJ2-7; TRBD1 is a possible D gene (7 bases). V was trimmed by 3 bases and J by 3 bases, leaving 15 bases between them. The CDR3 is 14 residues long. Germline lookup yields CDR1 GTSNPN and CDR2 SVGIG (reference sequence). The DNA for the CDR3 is TGTGCCTGGAGCGGGGGACAGCCGGGCTACGAGCAGTACTTC. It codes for CAWSGGQPGYEQYF.

Written as DNA, the CDR3 is TGTGCCAGTAGCGGGGACAGGGGAGGAAAACTGTTTTTT. This translates into CASSGDRGGKLFF. V and J are TRBV19 and TRBJ1-4; 10 nucleotides line up with TRBD1. The CDR3 extends over 13 amino acids. Germline V gives CDR1 LNHDA, CDR2 SQIVND (reference sequence). Germline trimming cut 6 bases from V and 10 bases from J; bases unmatched to any gene: 5.

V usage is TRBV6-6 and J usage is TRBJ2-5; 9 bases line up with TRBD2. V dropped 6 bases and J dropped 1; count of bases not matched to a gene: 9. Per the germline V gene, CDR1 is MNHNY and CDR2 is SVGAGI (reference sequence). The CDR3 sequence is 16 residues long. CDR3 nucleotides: TGTGCCAGCAGCCAAGGGACTAGCTCAACCCAAGAGACCCAGTACTTC. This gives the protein CASSQGTSSTQETQYF.